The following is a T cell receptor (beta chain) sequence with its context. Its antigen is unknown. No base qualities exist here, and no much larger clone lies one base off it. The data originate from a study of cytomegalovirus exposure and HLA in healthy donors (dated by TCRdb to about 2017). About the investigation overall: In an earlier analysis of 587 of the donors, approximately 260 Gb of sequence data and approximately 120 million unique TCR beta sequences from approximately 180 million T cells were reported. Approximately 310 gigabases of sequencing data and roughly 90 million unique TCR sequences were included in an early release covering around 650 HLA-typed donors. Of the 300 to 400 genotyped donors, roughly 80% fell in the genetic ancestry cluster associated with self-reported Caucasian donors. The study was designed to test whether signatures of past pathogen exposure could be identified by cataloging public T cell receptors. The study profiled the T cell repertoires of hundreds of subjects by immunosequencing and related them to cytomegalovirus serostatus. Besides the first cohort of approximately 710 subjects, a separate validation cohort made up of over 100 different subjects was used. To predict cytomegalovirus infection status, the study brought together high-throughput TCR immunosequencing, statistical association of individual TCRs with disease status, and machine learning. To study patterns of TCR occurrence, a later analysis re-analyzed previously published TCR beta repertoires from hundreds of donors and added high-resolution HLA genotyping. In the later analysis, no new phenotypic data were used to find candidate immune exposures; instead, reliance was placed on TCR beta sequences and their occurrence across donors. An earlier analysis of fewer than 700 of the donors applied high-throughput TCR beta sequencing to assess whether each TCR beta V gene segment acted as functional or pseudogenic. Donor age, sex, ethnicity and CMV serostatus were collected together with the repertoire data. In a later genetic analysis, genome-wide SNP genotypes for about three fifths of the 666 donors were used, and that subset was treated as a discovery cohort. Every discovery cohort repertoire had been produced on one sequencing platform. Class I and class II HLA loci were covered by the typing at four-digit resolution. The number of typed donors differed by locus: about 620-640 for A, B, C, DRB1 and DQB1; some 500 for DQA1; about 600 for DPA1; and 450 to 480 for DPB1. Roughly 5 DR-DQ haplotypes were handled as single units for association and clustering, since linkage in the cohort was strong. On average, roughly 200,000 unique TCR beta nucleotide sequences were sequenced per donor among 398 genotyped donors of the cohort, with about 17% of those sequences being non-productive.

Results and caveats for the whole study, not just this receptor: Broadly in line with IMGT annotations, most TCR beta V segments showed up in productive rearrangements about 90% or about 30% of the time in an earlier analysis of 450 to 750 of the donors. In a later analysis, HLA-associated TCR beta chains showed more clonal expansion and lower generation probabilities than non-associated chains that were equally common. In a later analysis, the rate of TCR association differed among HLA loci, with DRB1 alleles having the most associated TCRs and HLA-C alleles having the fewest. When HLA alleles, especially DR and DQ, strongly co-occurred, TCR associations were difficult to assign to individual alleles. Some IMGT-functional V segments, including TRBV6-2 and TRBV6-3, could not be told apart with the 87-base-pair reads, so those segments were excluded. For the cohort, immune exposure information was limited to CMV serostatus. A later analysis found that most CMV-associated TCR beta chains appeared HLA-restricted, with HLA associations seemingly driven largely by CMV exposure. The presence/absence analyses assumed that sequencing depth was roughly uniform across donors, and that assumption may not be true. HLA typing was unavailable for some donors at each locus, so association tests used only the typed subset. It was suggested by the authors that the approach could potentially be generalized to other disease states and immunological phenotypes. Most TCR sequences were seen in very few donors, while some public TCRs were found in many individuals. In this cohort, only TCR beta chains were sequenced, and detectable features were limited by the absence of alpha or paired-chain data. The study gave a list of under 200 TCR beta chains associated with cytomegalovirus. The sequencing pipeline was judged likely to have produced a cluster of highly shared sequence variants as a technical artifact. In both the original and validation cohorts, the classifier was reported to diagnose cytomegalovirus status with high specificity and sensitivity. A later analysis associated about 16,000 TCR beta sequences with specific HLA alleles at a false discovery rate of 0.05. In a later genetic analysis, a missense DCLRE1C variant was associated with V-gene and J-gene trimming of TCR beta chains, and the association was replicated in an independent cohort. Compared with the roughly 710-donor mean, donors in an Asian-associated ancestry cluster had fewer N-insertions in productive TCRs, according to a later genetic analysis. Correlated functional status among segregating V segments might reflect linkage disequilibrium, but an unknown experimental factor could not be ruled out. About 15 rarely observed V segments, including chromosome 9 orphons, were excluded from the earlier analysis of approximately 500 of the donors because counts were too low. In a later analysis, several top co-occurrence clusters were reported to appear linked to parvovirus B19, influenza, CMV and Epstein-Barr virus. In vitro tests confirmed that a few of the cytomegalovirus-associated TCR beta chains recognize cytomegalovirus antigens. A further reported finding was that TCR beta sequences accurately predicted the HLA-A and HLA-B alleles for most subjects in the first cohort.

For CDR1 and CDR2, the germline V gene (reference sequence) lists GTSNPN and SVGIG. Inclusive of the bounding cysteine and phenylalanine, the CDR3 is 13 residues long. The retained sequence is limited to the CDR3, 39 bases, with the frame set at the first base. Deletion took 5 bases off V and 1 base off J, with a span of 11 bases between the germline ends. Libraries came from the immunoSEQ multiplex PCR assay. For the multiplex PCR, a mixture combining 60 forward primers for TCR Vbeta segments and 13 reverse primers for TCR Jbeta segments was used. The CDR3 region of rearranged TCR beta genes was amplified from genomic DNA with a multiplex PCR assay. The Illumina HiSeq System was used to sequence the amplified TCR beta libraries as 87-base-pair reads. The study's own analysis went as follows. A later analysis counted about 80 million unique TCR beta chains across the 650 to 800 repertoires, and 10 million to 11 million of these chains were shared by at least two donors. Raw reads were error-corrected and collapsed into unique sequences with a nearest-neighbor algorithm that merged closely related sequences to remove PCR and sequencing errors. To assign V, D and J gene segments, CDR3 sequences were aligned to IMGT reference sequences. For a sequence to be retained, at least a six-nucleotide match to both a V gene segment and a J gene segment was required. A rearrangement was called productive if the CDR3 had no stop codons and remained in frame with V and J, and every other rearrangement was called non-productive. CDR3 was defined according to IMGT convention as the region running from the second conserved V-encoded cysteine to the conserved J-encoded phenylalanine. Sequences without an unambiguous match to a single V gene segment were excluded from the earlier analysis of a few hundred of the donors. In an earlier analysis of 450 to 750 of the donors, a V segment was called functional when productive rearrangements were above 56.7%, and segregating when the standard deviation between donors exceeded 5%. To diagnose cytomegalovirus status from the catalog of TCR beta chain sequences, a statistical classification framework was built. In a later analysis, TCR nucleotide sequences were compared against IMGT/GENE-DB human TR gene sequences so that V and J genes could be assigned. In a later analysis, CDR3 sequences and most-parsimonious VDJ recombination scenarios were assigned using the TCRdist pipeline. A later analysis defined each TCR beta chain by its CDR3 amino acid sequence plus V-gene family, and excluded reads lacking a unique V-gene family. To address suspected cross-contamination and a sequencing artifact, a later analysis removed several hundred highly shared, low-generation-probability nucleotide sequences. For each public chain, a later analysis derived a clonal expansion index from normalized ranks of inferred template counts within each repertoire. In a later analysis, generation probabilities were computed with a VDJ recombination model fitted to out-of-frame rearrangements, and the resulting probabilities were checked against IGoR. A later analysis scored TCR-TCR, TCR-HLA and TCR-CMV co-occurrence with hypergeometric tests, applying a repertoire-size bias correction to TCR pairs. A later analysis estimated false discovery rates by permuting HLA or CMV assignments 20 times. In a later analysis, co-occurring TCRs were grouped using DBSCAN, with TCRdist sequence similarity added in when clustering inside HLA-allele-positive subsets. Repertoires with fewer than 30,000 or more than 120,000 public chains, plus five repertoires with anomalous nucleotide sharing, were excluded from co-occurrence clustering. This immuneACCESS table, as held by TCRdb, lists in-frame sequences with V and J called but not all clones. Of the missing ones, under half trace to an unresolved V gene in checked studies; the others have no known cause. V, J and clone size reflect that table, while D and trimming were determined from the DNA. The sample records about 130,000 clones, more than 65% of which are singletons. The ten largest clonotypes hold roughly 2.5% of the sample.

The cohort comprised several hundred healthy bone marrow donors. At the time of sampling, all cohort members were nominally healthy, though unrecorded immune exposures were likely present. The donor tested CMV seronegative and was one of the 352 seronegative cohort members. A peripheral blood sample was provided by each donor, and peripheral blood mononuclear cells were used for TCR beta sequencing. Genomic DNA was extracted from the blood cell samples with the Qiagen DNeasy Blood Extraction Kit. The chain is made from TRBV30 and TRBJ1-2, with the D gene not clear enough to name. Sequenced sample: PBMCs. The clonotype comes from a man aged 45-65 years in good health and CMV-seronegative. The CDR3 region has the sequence CAWGRERNYGYTF. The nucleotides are TGTGCCTGGGGGCGGGAGCGTAACTATGGCTACACCTTC.